Presented here are 7 T cell receptor beta chains from one specimen sequenced in a study of blood T cell repertoires in COVID-19. Libraries were prepared by immunoSEQ multiplex PCR; TCRdb keeps only in-frame clonotypes and omits some of them. This repertoire shows roughly 250,000 clones, around 87% found once; its top ten account for 2.3%. Sequencing was performed on peripheral blood. The receptor set was obtained from a woman aged 45-65 years with acute or convalescent COVID-19.

The chain uses TRBV5-1 and TRBJ2-1, with 11 bases lining up with TRBD2. Looked up from germline, CDR1 is SGHRS and CDR2 is YFSETQ. The J segment lost 0 bases and the V segment lost 4 bases, leaving 3 bases of the junction unmatched. The CDR3 has 16 amino acids. The CDR3 reads CASSLTSGSSYNEQFF. In DNA, the CDR3 is TGCGCCAGCAGCCTAACTAGCGGGAGCTCCTACAATGAGCAGTTCTTC. The whole variable domain, filled in from reference TRBV5-1 and TRBJ2-1, reads KAGVTQTPRYLIKTRGQQVTLSCSPISGHRSVSWYQQTPGQGLQFLFEYFSETQRNKGNFPGRFSGRQFSNSRSEMNVSTLELGDSALYLCASSLTSGSSYNEQFFGPGTRLTVL.

In this sample, this clone turned up once. V and J are TRBV21-1 and TRBJ2-3; the table's D call TRBD1 went unverified against the DNA. TRBV21-1 is described as a pseudogene. This CDR3 has 17 residues. DNA of the CDR3: TGTGCCAGCAAATTAACTAAGGACAGGGCGAGCACAGATACGCAGTATTTT. Its translation is CASKLTKDRASTDTQYF.

The chain has TRBV28 and TRBJ2-7, with D unclear. Germline V CDR1 and CDR2: MDHEN, SYDVKM. CDR3 length: 14 residues. Deletions cut 5 bases from V and 2 bases from J, with 13 bases between. CDR3 in amino acids: CASSPRRVTYEQYF. CDR3 in DNA: TGTGCCAGCAGTCCCCGACGGGTTACCTACGAGCAGTACTTC.

The rearrangement links TRBV5-4 to TRBJ2-3; D unclear. The V gene's germline CDR1 is SGHNT and CDR2 YYREEE (reference sequence). V was cut by 0 bases and J by 0 bases, with 14 bases left in between. The CDR3 is 17 amino acids. The CDR3 DNA reads TGTGCCAGCAGCTTGGCCTTACTTGGCGGAAGCACAGATACGCAGTATTTT. Translated: CASSLALLGGSTDTQYF.

This clone was counted only a few times. The chain employs TRBV5-1 and TRBJ1-1; D not resolved. V lost 2 bases and J lost 4, with 12 bases in between. The germline gives CDR1 SGHRS, CDR2 YFSETQ. The CDR3 is 14 residues long. The CDR3 DNA follows: TGCGCCAGCAGCTTTGCCCTCAGCGGCACTGAAGCTTTCTTT. Amino acid sequence: CASSFALSGTEAFF.

This CDR3 reads CSVEARHKSTDTQYF. CDR3 nucleotides: TGCAGCGTTGAAGCCCGACACAAGAGCACAGATACGCAGTATTTT. V usage is TRBV29-1 and J usage is TRBJ2-3, with no clear D. Trimming pared 1 base from V and 0 bases from J, leaving 11 bases between. Germline CDR1 reads SQVTM; CDR2 reads ANQGSEA. There are 15 residues in the CDR3.

The V and J genes are TRBV19 and TRBJ1-1; D ambiguous. This CDR3 contains 12 residues. Trimming took off 3 bases at V and 7 bases at J, with 9 bases between the two ends. Germline loops: CDR1 LNHDA, CDR2 SQIVND (reference sequence). The CDR3 protein is CASSIWRREAFF. The CDR3 DNA reads TGTGCCAGTAGTATTTGGCGGCGTGAAGCTTTCTTT.